The entry below describes one T cell receptor beta chain. This may come from a read error, since a much larger clone is one base off. Construction of naive CD8 libraries employed roughly 18,000 to 1,000,000 sorted cells together with 10%, 30% or 50% RNA. The source of the sample is a study of molecular identifiers for immune sequencing clone quantification. This CDR3 region has 12 residues. Germline loops: CDR1 DFQATT, CDR2 SNEGSKA (reference sequence). The V gene lost 4 bases and the J gene lost 2 bases, with 8 bases spanning the gap. TCRdb called the PCR reads again in MiXCR, with one record for every CDR3 protein. This table has just under 650,000 distinct CDR3 sequences, about 20% appearing once.

The sequence was obtained from a human donor in good health. Some libraries in this study had Jurkat cell RNA spiked in. This sequence joins TRBV20-1 and TRBJ1-1; D unresolved. Sequenced sample: naive CD8+ T cells from blood, with Jurkat cell RNA spiked in. Subset of the sample: FACS-sorted CD8+CD4-CCR7+CD45RA+ naive T cells. The CDR3 coding sequence is TGCAGTGCTATCCGCAGCAACACTGAAGCTTTCTTT. Protein: CSAIRSNTEAFF.